The clone carrying this T cell receptor (beta chain) was detected a few times. Antigen specificity is unknown. In germline, CDR1 is SGHDT, CDR2 YYEEEE. Germline trimming cut 0 bases from V and 3 bases from J; bases unmatched to any gene: 6. The CDR3 loop spans 16 amino acids. The data were obtained in a study of cytomegalovirus exposure and HLA in healthy donors. Study-wide findings and caveats: As was reported, the HLA-A and HLA-B alleles of most subjects were accurately predicted from TCR beta sequences. Upon later analysis, HLA-associated TCR beta chains proved more clonally expanded than other, equally common chains. According to a later analysis, most TCR beta chains associated with CMV appeared HLA-restricted.

It was with 60 Vbeta and 13 Jbeta primers that the PCR ran. Per the original methods: Roughly 10 million shared chains were among around 80 million unique TCR beta chains counted in a later analysis. Sequenced by immunoSEQ multiplex PCR; TCRdb stores in-frame clones only, minus some. The V and J calls and the clone size are those of that table, but D and trimming were determined from the DNA. The profile shows 150,000 to 200,000 clones, roughly 85% of them singletons. This receptor was taken from a man younger than 30 in good health and CMV-seropositive. What was sequenced was PBMCs. This chain uses TRBV5-6 with TRBJ2-1; 7 bases fit TRBD2. Here the CDR3 DNA reads TGTGCCAGCAGCTTGGTTAAGGCTAGCGGCTACAATGAGCAGTTCTTC. Encoded protein: CASSLVKASGYNEQFF.